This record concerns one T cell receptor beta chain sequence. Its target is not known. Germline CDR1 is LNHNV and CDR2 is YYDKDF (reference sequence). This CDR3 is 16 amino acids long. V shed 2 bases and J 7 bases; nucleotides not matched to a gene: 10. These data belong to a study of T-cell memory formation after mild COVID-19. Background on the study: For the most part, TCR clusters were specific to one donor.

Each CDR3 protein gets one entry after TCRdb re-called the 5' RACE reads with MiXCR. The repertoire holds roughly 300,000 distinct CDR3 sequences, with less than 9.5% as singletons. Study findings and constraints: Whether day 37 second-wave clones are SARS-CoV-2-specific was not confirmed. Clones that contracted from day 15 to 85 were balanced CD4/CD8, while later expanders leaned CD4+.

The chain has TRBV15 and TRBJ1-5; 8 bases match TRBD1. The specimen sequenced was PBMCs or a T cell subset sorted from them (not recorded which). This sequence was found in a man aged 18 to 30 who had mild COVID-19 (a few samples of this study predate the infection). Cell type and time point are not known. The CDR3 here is CATSRSPGTGGQPQHF. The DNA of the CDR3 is TGTGCCACCAGCAGATCCCCCGGGACAGGCGGGCAGCCCCAGCATTTT.